This record covers a single T cell receptor (beta chain). This sample is part of a study of blood T cell repertoires in COVID-19. Study details: T cells, B-cell-depleted T cells, or PBMCs provided the cDNA or gDNA that served as material.

From germline, CDR1 is MNHEY and CDR2 SMNVEV (reference sequence). The V segment lost 6 bases and the J segment 3 bases; nucleotides outside the gene matches: 5. The CDR3 consists of 14 residues. Original processing methods: It was from reference gene primer amplification that nucleated cell counts were estimated. Using immunoSEQ multiplex PCR, the repertoire was profiled, and TCRdb retains in-frame clones only, with some absent. The V and J calls and clone size are taken from that table; D and trimming were inferred from the DNA. The sample carries more than 35,000 clones, roughly nine tenths recorded once.

The gene calls are TRBV27 and TRBJ2-1; 7 bases match TRBD2. What was sequenced was peripheral blood. The receptor comes from a human donor in a cohort sampled during active COVID-19. Here the CDR3 DNA reads TGTGCCAGCAGGGGACTATCGAACTACAATGAGCAGTTCTTC. Amino acid sequence: CASRGLSNYNEQFF.